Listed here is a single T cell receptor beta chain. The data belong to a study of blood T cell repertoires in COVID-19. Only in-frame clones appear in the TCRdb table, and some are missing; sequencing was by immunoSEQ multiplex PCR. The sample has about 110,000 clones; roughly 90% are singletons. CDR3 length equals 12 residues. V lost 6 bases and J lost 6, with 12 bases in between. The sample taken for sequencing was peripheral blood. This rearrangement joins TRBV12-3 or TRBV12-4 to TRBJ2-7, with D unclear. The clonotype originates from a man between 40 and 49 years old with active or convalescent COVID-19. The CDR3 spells CASSPSIPEQYF. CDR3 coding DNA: TGTGCCAGCAGCCCTAGTATTCCCGAGCAGTACTTC.